This T cell receptor (beta chain) is drawn from a study of T cells after yellow fever vaccination. General study results and limits: Weaker, the secondary response had a peak occurring faster, on day 5 versus 15. Only a small proportion of the clonotypes turned up in both the CD4 and the CD8 compartments, likely arising from convergent recombination. Most primary-vaccination clones recurred post-booster (around 97% CD4, just over 85% CD8).

The CDR3 runs 14 residues. Germline CDR1 and CDR2: SGHNT and YYREEE (reference sequence). The V end lost 4 bases, the J end lost 0 bases, and 11 bases lay between the germline ends. This clonotype was detected only a few times. The antigen remains unidentified. Template switching by 5'RACE produced TCR cDNA, adding a universal primer site and UMIs. TCRdb fed the 5' RACE reads into MiXCR, producing one record per CDR3 protein. The sample carries 300,000 to 350,000 distinct CDR3 sequences, around 10% recorded once. This sample comprised CD4+ T cells sorted from PBMCs, obtained 45 days after the yellow fever booster vaccination. The gene calls are TRBV5-4 and TRBJ2-7; D unclear. This TCR was sampled from a man younger than 30 who received the YFV17D yellow fever vaccine. CDR3 loop: CASSLRETSYEQYF. The CDR3 nucleotides are TGTGCCAGCAGCCTTAGGGAAACCTCCTACGAGCAGTACTTC.